The 15 T cell receptor beta chains below were found in one sample sequenced in a study of Graves' ophthalmopathy and Graves' hyperthyroidism. RNA transcripts served as template for amplifying TCR beta CDR3 sequences. A first-round RT-PCR used HTBI primers, followed by a second-round multiplex PCR. MiXCR, run by TCRdb on the multiplex PCR reads, gives a single entry per CDR3 protein. The sample yields 400,000 to 500,000 distinct CDR3 sequences, around a fifth seen once. Sequenced material: peripheral blood. These TCRs come from a woman in her late teens or twenties with stable Graves' hyperthyroidism.

The sample holds a few counts of this clonotype. V gene TRBV7-8 combines with J gene TRBJ1-1; D not certain. CDR1 SGHVS and CDR2 FQNEAQ come from the germline V gene. Between the trimmed V and J ends, which lost 3 bases and 1 base, there was a span of 9 bases. The CDR3 is 14 amino acids. CDR3 nucleotides: TGTGCCAGCAGCTTCCGGGCTCAGAACACTGAAGCTTTCTTT. Translating it yields CASSFRAQNTEAFF.

There are many counts of this clonotype. This rearrangement joins TRBV20-1 to TRBJ1-1; D may be TRBD1 (6 bases). The CDR3 totals 13 residues. Trimming left V 1 base short and J 7 bases short, with 13 bases between. CDR1 is DFQATT, CDR2 SNEGSKA, per germline (reference sequence). CDR3 loop: CSARAGGGVEAFF. CDR3 DNA: TGCAGTGCTAGAGCGGGCGGGGGCGTTGAAGCTTTCTTT.

This clonotype was picked up many times. The chain recombines TRBV12-3 or TRBV12-4 with TRBJ2-7; D is unresolved. V lost 1 base and J 7 bases, leaving 11 bases between the germline ends. The CDR3 is 13 residues long. The CDR3 region is CASSLGRMWEQYF. The CDR3 region has the DNA TGTGCCAGCAGTTTAGGGAGAATGTGGGAGCAGTACTTC.

This chain links TRBV24-1 with TRBJ1-2; 7 bases fit TRBD1. This CDR3 has 15 residues. V was pared by 3 bases and J by 8 bases, with 11 bases of the junction left unmatched. CDR1 is KGHDR, CDR2 SFDVKD, per germline. CDR3: CATSDRTGSPRGYTF. The CDR3 DNA reads as TGTGCCACCAGTGATCGGACAGGTTCTCCCCGGGGCTACACCTTC.

At least ten counts were recorded for this clonotype. The chain recombines TRBV5-1 with TRBJ2-7; 11 bases are shared with TRBD1. With 5 bases clipped from V and 2 bases from J, the junction kept 6 bases outside the gene matches. The CDR3 runs to 15 residues. Germline values: CDR1 SGHRS, CDR2 YFSETQ. The CDR3 DNA sequence: TGCGCCAGCAGTGTGACGGGACAGGGGGCCTACGAGCAGTACTTC. Amino acid sequence: CASSVTGQGAYEQYF.

This chain links TRBV18 with TRBJ2-5; D unclear. The ends were cut back, 3 bases at V and 7 bases at J, with 12 bases in the middle. CDR3 length: 13 residues. Germline CDR1 KGHSH, CDR2 LQKENI. DNA for the CDR3: TGTGCCAGCTCACCCGCCCCGGTTGGGACCCAGTACTTC. Its protein is CASSPAPVGTQYF. Variable domain in full (rest from reference TRBV18 and TRBJ2-5): NAGVMQNPRHLVRRRGQEARLRCSPMKGHSHVYWYRQLPEEGLKFMVYLQKENIIDESGMPKERFSAEFPKEGPSILRIQQVVRGDSAAYFCASSPAPVGTQYFGPGTRLLVL.

This clonotype was observed many times. The chain uses TRBV20-1 and TRBJ2-7; the match to TRBD1 covers 7 bases. The CDR3 loop spans 13 amino acids. Germline V gives CDR1 DFQATT, CDR2 SNEGSKA (reference sequence). The V segment lost 2 bases and the J segment 3 bases; nucleotides outside the gene matches: 4. The CDR3 nucleotides read TGCAGTGCTAGATATGACAGGGACTACGAGCAGTACTTC. This translates into CSARYDRDYEQYF.

In its sample, this clonotype was seen many times. This rearrangement joins TRBV2 to TRBJ1-2; TRBD1 is a possible D gene (6 bases). Germline CDR1 and CDR2: SNHLY and FYNNEI. V dropped 6 bases and J dropped 4 bases, with 15 bases sitting between them. The CDR3 is 14 amino acids. This chain's CDR3 is CASSTIQGIYGYTF. CDR3 nucleotides: TGTGCCAGCAGCACAATACAGGGAATCTATGGCTACACCTTC.

This chain connects TRBV6-1 to TRBJ1-2; no clear D. Germline loops: CDR1 MNHNS, CDR2 SASEGT. The CDR3 consists of 15 residues. Trimming pared 7 bases from V and 0 bases from J, leaving 15 bases between. The CDR3 protein is CASIPGGSANYGYTF. The DNA for the CDR3 is TGTGCCAGCATCCCAGGAGGGTCAGCTAACTATGGCTACACCTTC.

The sample holds a few counts of this clonotype. The J gene is TRBJ2-6, the V gene TRBV12-3 or TRBV12-4, with D uncertain. Trimming removed 1 base at V and 4 bases at J, with 8 bases between. The CDR3 spans 15 residues. CDR3 residues: CASSLEWAGANVLTF. The CDR3 region has the DNA TGTGCCAGCAGTTTAGAGTGGGCCGGGGCCAACGTCCTGACTTTC.

This clonotype has just a few counts. One end of the junction does not line up with germline, which may come from a read error. The chain couples TRBV12-3 or TRBV12-4 to TRBJ1-5; D unresolved. The CDR3 has 14 amino acids. The CDR3 region is CASSFSGSYQPQHF. The CDR3 region has the DNA TGTGCCAGCAGTTTCAGCGGTAGCTATCAGCCTCAGCATTTT.

This clonotype was detected many times. V usage is TRBV11-2 and J usage is TRBJ2-7, with D unresolved. The CDR3 has 15 residues. Trimming removed 1 base at V and 0 bases at J, with 10 bases between. Germline V gives CDR1 SGHAT, CDR2 FQNNGV. The CDR3 protein is CASSLVGSPSYEQYF. In DNA form, the CDR3 reads TGTGCCAGCAGCTTAGTAGGTTCCCCCTCCTACGAGCAGTACTTC.

This clonotype appeared many times. The chain recombines TRBV12-3 or TRBV12-4 with TRBJ2-7, with 7 bases identical to TRBD2. The CDR3 is 14 residues long. Trimming removed 3 bases from V and 4 bases from J; junction bases left unmatched: 6. The CDR3 nucleotides read TGTGCCAGCAGTTTGACGGGAGGAAATTACGAGCAGTACTTC. Translated: CASSLTGGNYEQYF.

The chain has TRBV6-1 and TRBJ1-1; 9 bases fit TRBD1. CDR3 size: 18 residues. The ends lost 1 base at V and 4 bases at J; junction bases unmatched: 13. From germline, CDR1 is MNHNS and CDR2 SASEGT. The CDR3 spells CASSEEGQGVGVSTEAFF. CDR3 in DNA: TGTGCCAGCAGTGAAGAGGGACAGGGAGTGGGTGTGAGCACTGAAGCTTTCTTT.

This clonotype was counted many times. This sequence joins TRBV4-2 and TRBJ1-2; possible D gene TRBD1, 5 bases. This CDR3 has 16 amino acids. Trimming cost V 2 bases and J 0 bases, with 13 bases left between them. The germline V gene has CDR1 LGHNA and CDR2 YNFKEQ. CDR3 sequence reads: CASSQPTGEPNYGYTF. The CDR3 DNA sequence: TGTGCCAGCAGCCAACCAACAGGCGAACCTAACTATGGCTACACCTTC.